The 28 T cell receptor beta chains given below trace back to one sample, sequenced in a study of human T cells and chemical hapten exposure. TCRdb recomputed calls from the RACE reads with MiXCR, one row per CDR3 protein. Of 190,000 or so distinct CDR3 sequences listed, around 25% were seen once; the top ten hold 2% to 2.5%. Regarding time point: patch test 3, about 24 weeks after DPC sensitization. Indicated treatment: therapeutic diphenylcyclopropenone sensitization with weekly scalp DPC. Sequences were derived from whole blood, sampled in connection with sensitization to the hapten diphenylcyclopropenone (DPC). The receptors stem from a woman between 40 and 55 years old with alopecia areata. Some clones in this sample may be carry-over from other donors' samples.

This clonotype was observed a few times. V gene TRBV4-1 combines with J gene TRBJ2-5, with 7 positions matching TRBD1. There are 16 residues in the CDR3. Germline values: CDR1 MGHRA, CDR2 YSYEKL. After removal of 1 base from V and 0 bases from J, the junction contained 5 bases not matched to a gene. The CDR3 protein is CASSQVARGYQETQYF. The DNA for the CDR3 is TGCGCCAGCAGCCAAGTAGCCAGGGGGTACCAAGAGACCCAGTACTTC.

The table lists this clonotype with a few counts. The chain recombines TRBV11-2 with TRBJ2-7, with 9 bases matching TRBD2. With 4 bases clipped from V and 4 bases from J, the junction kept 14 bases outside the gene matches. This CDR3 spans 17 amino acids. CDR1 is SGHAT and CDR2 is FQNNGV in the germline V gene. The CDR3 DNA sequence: TGTGCCAGCAGCTACCCCGCACTAGCGGGTAACAAGTACGAGCAGTACTTC. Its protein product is CASSYPALAGNKYEQYF.

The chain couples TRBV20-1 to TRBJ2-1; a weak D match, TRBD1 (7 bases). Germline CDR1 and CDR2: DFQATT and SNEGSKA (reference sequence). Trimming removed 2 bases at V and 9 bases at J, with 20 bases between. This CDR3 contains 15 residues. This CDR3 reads CSARWRGLLLGEQFF. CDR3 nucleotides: TGCAGTGCTAGATGGAGGGGGCTGCTTCTGGGTGAGCAGTTCTTC.

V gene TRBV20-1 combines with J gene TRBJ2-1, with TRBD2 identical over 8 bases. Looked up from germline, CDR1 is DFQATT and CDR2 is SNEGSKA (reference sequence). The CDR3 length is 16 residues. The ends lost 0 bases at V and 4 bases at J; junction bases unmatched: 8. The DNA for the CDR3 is TGCAGTGCTAGAGATTTACTAGCGGTCTCATACAATGAGCAGTTCTTC. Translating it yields CSARDLLAVSYNEQFF.

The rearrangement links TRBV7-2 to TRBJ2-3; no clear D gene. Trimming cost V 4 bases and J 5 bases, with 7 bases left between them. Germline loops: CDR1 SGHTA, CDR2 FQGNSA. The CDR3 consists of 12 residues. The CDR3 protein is CASSSGIDTQYF. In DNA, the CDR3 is TGTGCCAGCAGCTCCGGAATAGATACGCAGTATTTT.

The CDR3 loop is CASSEFGEYEQYF. The CDR3 DNA is TGTGCCAGCAGTGAGTTCGGGGAATACGAGCAGTACTTC. This chain joins TRBV25-1 and TRBJ2-7; TRBD2 is a possible D gene (5 bases). This CDR3 is built from 13 residues. V shed 3 bases and J shed 4 bases, with 10 bases lying between them. CDR1 and CDR2 from the germline V gene are MGHDK and SYGVNS.

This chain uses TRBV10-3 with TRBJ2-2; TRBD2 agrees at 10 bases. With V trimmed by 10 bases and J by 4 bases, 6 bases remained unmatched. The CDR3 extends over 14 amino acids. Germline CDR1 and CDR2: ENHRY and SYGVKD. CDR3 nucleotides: TGTGCCACCGGACTAGCGGAGACCACCGGGGAGCTGTTTTTT. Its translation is CATGLAETTGELFF.

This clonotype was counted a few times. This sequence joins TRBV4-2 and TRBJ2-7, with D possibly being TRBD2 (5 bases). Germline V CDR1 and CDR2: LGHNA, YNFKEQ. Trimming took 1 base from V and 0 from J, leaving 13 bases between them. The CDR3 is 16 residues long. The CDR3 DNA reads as TGTGCCAGCAGCCAAGTTGAGGGCGGCAGCTCCTACGAGCAGTACTTC. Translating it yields CASSQVEGGSSYEQYF.

CDR3 sequence: CAIGAAPHEQYF. The CDR3 nucleotides read TGTGCCATCGGGGCGGCGCCCCACGAGCAGTACTTC. The V and J genes are TRBV10-3 and TRBJ2-7; a weak D match, TRBD1 (5 bases). The ends were cut back, 8 bases at V and 5 bases at J, with 13 bases in the middle. The germline CDR1 and CDR2 sequences are ENHRY and SYGVKD. The CDR3 is 12 residues long.

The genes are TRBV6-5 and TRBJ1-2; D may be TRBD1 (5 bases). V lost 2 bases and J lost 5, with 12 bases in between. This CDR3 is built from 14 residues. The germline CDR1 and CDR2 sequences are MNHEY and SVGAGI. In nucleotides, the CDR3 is TGTGCCAGCAGTTACGGCGGGGCGGGATATGGCTACACCTTC. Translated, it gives CASSYGGAGYGYTF.

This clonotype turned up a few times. CDR3 amino acids: CAISEAGTSGNTIYF. The CDR3 DNA is TGTGCCATCAGTGAAGCCGGGACATCAGGAAACACCATATATTTT. The chain is built from TRBV10-3 and TRBJ1-3, with D possibly being TRBD1 (6 bases). Trimming took off 3 bases at V and 4 bases at J, with 13 bases between the two ends. The V gene's germline CDR1 is ENHRY and CDR2 SYGVKD. The CDR3 runs 15 residues.

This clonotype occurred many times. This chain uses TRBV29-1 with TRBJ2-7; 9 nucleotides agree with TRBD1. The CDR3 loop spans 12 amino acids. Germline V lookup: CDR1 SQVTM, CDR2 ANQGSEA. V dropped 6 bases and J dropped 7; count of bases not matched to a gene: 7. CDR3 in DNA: TGCAGCGTGGGGGGACAGGGCCGGGAGCAGTACTTC. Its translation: CSVGGQGREQYF.

In DNA, the CDR3 is TGTGCCAGCAGCGTCCCCGGACAGACCTACGAGCAGTACTTC. It encodes CASSVPGQTYEQYF. This chain connects TRBV6-2 or TRBV6-3 to TRBJ2-7, with D perhaps matching TRBD1 (6 bases). Germline-derived CDR1 and CDR2 are MNHEY and SVGEGT. This CDR3 is built from 14 residues. V lost 6 bases to trimming and J lost 2 bases, with 14 bases between them.

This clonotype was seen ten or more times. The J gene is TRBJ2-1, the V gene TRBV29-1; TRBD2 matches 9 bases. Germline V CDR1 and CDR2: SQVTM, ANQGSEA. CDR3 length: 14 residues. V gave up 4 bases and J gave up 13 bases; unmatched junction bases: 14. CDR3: CSVASASGITVQFF. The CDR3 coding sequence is TGCAGCGTTGCGTCGGCTAGCGGGATTACGGTACAGTTCTTC.

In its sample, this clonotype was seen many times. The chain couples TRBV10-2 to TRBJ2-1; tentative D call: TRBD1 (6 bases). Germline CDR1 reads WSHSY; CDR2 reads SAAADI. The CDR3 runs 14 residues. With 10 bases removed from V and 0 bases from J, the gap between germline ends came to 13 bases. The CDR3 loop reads CATHQGNSYNEQFF. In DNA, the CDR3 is TGCGCCACGCACCAGGGGAACTCCTACAATGAGCAGTTCTTC.

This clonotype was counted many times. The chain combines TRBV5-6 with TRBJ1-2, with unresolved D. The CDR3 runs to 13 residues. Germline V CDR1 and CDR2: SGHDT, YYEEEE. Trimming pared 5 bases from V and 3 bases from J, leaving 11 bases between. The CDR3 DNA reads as TGTGCCAGCAGTTCTCAGGCGCACTATGGCTACACCTTC. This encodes CASSSQAHYGYTF.

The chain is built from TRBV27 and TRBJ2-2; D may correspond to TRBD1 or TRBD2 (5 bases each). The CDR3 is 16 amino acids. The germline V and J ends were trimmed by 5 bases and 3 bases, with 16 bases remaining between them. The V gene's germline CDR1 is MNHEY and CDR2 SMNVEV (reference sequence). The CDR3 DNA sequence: TGTGCCAGCAGTGTTAAACCGGGACGGCACACCGGGGAGCTGTTTTTT. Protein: CASSVKPGRHTGELFF.

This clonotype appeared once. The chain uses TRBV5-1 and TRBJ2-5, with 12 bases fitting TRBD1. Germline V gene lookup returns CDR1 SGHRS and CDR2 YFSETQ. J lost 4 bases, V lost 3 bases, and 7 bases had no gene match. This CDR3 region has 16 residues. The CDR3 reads CASSYTPGQGAETQYF. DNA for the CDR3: TGCGCCAGCAGCTACACTCCGGGACAGGGGGCAGAGACCCAGTACTTC.

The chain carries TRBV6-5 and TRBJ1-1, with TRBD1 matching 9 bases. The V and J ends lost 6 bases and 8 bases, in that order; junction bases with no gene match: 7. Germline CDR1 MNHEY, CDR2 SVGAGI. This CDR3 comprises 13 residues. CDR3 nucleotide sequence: TGTGCCAGCAGATCAACAGGGGGCCGGGAAGCTTTCTTT. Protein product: CASRSTGGREAFF.

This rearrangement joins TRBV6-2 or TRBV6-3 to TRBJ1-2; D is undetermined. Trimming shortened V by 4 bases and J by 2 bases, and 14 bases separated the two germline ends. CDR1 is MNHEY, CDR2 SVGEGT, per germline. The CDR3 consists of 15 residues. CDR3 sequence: CASSSTWTGNYGYTF. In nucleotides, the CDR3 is TGTGCCAGCAGTTCAACCTGGACTGGAAACTATGGCTACACCTTC.

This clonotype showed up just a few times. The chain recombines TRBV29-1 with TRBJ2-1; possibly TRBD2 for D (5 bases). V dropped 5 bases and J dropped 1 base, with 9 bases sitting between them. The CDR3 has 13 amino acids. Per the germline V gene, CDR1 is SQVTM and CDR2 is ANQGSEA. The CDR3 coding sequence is TGCAGCGTTTTCGAGGGTTCCTACAATGAGCAGTTCTTC. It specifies CSVFEGSYNEQFF.

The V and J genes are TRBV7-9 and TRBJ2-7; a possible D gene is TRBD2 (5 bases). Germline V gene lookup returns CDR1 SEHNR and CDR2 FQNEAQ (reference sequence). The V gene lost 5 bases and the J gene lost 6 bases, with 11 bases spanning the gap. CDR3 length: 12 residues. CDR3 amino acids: CASSTDYREQYF. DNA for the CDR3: TGTGCCAGCAGCACAGACTACCGCGAGCAGTACTTC.

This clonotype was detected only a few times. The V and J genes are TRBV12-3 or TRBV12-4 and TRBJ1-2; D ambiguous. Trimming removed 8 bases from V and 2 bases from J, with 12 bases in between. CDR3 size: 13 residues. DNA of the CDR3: TGTGCCAGCGGGGTCCGGGGAAACTATGGCTACACCTTC. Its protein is CASGVRGNYGYTF.

The CDR3 DNA sequence: TGCAGTGCTATACGGGCTAGCGGCAGCACAGATACGCAGTATTTT. Translated, it gives CSAIRASGSTDTQYF. This chain uses TRBV20-1 with TRBJ2-3; 7 positions agree with TRBD2. Looked up from germline, CDR1 is DFQATT and CDR2 is SNEGSKA (reference sequence). V was clipped by 4 bases and J by 0 bases; unmatched bases: 7. The CDR3 covers 15 residues.

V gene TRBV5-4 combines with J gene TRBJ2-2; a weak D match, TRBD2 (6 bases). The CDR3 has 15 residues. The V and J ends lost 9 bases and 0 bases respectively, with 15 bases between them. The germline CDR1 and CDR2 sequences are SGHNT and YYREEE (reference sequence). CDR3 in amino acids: CATGPGETNTGELFF. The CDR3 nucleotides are TGTGCCACCGGACCGGGAGAGACGAACACCGGGGAGCTGTTTTTT.

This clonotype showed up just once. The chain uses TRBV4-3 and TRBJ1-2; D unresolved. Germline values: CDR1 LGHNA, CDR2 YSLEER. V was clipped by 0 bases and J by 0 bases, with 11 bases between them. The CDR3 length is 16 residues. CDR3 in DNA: TGCGCCAGCAGCCAAGATGTCGGCAGAGCTAACTATGGCTACACCTTC. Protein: CASSQDVGRANYGYTF.

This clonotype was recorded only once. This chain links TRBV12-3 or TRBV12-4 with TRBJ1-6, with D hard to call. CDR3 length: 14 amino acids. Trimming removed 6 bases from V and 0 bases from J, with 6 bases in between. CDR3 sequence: CASRTSSYNSPLHF. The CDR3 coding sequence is TGTGCCAGCAGGACAAGCTCCTATAATTCACCCCTCCACTTT.

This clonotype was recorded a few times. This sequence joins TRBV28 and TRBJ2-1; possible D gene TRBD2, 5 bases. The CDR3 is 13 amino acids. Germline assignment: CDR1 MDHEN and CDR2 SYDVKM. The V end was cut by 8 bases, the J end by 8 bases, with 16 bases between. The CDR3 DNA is TGTGCCAGCTCTGGAGACATGCGGGATGAGCAGTTCTTC. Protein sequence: CASSGDMRDEQFF.